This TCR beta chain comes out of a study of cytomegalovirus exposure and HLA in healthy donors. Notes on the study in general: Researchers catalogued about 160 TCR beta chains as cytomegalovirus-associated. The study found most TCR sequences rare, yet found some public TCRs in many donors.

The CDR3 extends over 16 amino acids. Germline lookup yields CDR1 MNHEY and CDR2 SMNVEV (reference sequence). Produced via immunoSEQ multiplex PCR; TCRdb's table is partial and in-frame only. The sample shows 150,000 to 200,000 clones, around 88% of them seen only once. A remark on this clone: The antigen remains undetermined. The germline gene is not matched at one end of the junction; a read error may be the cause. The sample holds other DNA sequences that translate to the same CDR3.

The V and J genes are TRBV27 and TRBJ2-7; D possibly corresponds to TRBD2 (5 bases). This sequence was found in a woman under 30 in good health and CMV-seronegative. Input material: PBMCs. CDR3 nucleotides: TGTGCCAGCAGGTCACCAACTAGGCGTAGCTCCTATGAGCAGTACTTC. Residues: CASRSPTRRSSYEQYF.